Following are 6 T cell receptor beta chains from one sample sequenced in a study of shared clonotypes between healthy human individuals. Only CD45RO-negative cells positively selected for CCR7 counted as naive CD8 cells, so terminally differentiated effector memory CD45RA+ cells were excluded. Produced via immunoSEQ multiplex PCR; TCRdb's table is partial and in-frame only. In the table there are 1.5 million to 2.5 million clones, about 95% of which are singletons. Sequenced material: naive CD8+ T cells sorted from blood. These receptors were collected from a man aged 18 to 29 in good health.

The CDR3 loop is CASSPLGLAGAVEQFF. Written as DNA, the CDR3 is TGTGCCAGCAGCCCGCTAGGACTAGCGGGGGCCGTTGAGCAGTTCTTC. This chain connects TRBV7-2 to TRBJ2-1; TRBD2 matches at 13 bases. V lost 5 bases, J lost 9 bases, and 10 bases stayed unmatched. The CDR3 has 16 amino acids. Germline V gene data show CDR1 as SGHTA and CDR2 as FQGNSA.

On this clone itself: This same CDR3 is encoded by further DNA sequences in the sample. The V gene is TRBV27, the J gene TRBJ2-7; D is unresolved. The germline CDR1 and CDR2 sequences are MNHEY and SMNVEV (reference sequence). The V end was cut by 2 bases, the J end by 0 bases, with 8 bases between. The CDR3 contains 14 residues. CDR3 DNA sequence: TGTGCCAGCAGTTTAGCGGCAGGCTCCTACGAGCAGTACTTC. Translation: CASSLAAGSYEQYF.

The rearrangement links TRBV30 to TRBJ1-2; 8 positions agree with TRBD1. Germline trimming cut 5 bases from V and 5 bases from J; bases unmatched to any gene: 10. The CDR3 runs 14 residues. In germline, CDR1 is GTSNPN, CDR2 SVGIG (reference sequence). The CDR3 nucleotides are TGTGCCTGGGGGCCGGGACAGGACCTATATGGCTACACCTTC. Protein product: CAWGPGQDLYGYTF.

The CDR3 region has the DNA TGCAGCGTTGAAACTAACAGGGGCCGCCTTCCCGAGCAGTACTTC. Its translation: CSVETNRGRLPEQYF. This chain joins TRBV29-1 and TRBJ2-7; 7 bases agree with TRBD1. The V gene's germline CDR1 is SQVTM and CDR2 ANQGSEA. With V trimmed by 2 bases and J by 6 bases, 13 bases remained unmatched. The CDR3 has 15 residues.

For this clone: The same CDR3 also results from other DNA sequences found in this sample. The chain combines TRBV9 with TRBJ2-5, with D perhaps matching TRBD2 (6 bases). The CDR3 has 14 residues. CDR1 SGDLS and CDR2 YYNGEE come from the germline V gene. V was shortened by 0 bases and J by 5 bases, with 11 bases between the two germline ends. CDR3 nucleotides: TGTGCCAGCAGCGTAGCAGGAGGGGCGGAGACCCAGTACTTC. It codes for CASSVAGGAETQYF.

The chain carries TRBV7-9 and TRBJ1-2; no definite D call. The CDR3 is 13 amino acids. The germline gives CDR1 SEHNR, CDR2 FQNEAQ (reference sequence). Trimming cost V 7 bases and J 4 bases, with 13 bases left between them. CDR3 nucleotides: TGTGCCAGCACCACATCCTACAGCTATGGCTACACCTTC. Amino acid sequence: CASTTSYSYGYTF.